Following are 32 T cell receptor beta chains from one sample sequenced in a study of Tregs in tolerant kidney transplant recipients. Using immunoSEQ multiplex PCR, the repertoire was profiled, and TCRdb retains in-frame clones only, with some absent. Of around 98,000 clones listed, over 85% were seen once; the top ten hold approximately 0.48%. The sample consisted of CD4+ T cells from blood, taken before the transplant. These receptors all come from a human donor who received a combined kidney and bone marrow transplant.

The V call is TRBV14, the J call TRBJ1-2; 8 bases are shared with TRBD1. There are 15 residues in the CDR3. V gave up 1 base and J gave up 4 bases; unmatched junction bases: 5. Germline V lookup: CDR1 SGHDN, CDR2 FVKESK. The CDR3, as DNA: TGTGCCAGCAGCCAAGCCCAGGGGGCTGGCTATGGCTACACCTTC. This encodes CASSQAQGAGYGYTF. Based on the CDR3 plus reference TRBV14 and TRBJ1-2, the full variable domain is EAGVTQFPSHSVIEKGQTVTLRCDPISGHDNLYWYRRVMGKEIKFLLHFVKESKQDESGMPNNRFLAERTGGTYSTLKVQPAELEDSGVYFCASSQAQGAGYGYTFGSGTRLTVV.

This clone came up once. The V and J genes are TRBV5-4 and TRBJ2-5; possible D gene TRBD1, 5 bases. This CDR3 region has 14 residues. The V and J ends lost 4 bases and 3 bases respectively, with 13 bases between them. Germline V gives CDR1 SGHNT, CDR2 YYREEE (reference sequence). CDR3 region: CASSPRGGKETQYF. CDR3 DNA sequence: TGTGCCAGCAGCCCAAGGGGTGGAAAAGAGACCCAGTACTTC.

The genes are TRBV7-9 and TRBJ2-3, with a tentative D call TRBD2 (6 bases). Germline lookup yields CDR1 SEHNR and CDR2 FQNEAQ (reference sequence). The CDR3 runs to 15 residues. V was trimmed by 3 bases and J by 3 bases, leaving 13 bases between them. CDR3 coding DNA: TGTGCCAGCAGCTTGTCCGGGACTTTGACAGATACGCAGTATTTT. It yields the protein CASSLSGTLTDTQYF.

The J gene is TRBJ2-7, the V gene TRBV7-2, with 7 positions matching TRBD1. J lost 2 bases, V lost 3 bases, and 4 bases had no gene match. In germline, CDR1 is SGHTA, CDR2 FQGNSA. CDR3 length: 14 residues. CDR3 nucleotide sequence: TGTGCCAGCAGCTTGAGGGGGCGGCCCTACGAGCAGTACTTC. Translation: CASSLRGRPYEQYF.

This clone was detected once. The chain links TRBV5-4 to TRBJ2-5, with 7 bases fitting TRBD1. CDR3 length: 13 amino acids. Germline loops: CDR1 SGHNT, CDR2 YYREEE (reference sequence). With 4 bases clipped from V and 2 bases from J, the junction kept 2 bases outside the gene matches. The CDR3 coding sequence is TGTGCCAGCAGCCGGGACAGACAAGAGACCCAGTACTTC. Amino acids: CASSRDRQETQYF.

The rearrangement joins TRBV4-2 to TRBJ2-3, with 9 bases identical to TRBD2. The CDR3 runs to 16 residues. After removal of 0 bases from V and 5 bases from J, the junction contained 6 bases not matched to a gene. Germline values: CDR1 LGHNA, CDR2 YNFKEQ. The CDR3 spells CASSQDVSLAGDTQYF. The CDR3, as DNA: TGTGCCAGCAGCCAAGATGTTTCACTAGCGGGAGATACGCAGTATTTT.

The chain has TRBV7-3 and TRBJ2-5; D not resolved. The CDR3 is 15 amino acids. CDR1 SGHTA and CDR2 FQGTGA come from the germline V gene. Trimming removed 1 base at V and 2 bases at J, with 11 bases between. The CDR3 here is CASSLIPARQETQYF. The CDR3 DNA reads as TGTGCCAGCAGCTTAATCCCAGCGCGGCAAGAGACCCAGTACTTC.

The chain's CDR3 is CASAAGYEQYF. The CDR3 DNA follows: TGTGCCAGCGCTGCGGGGTACGAGCAGTACTTC. The chain has TRBV7-2 and TRBJ2-7, with D perhaps matching TRBD2 (6 bases). This CDR3 spans 11 amino acids. V was shortened by 8 bases and J by 4 bases, with 9 bases between the two germline ends. Germline values: CDR1 SGHTA, CDR2 FQGNSA.

This CDR3 is CASSPGQSNEKLFF. The CDR3, as DNA: TGCGCCAGCAGCCCGGGACAGAGTAATGAAAAACTGTTTTTT. This chain uses TRBV5-1 with TRBJ1-4; 7 nucleotides line up with TRBD1. Germline V CDR1 and CDR2: SGHRS, YFSETQ. This CDR3 comprises 14 residues. J was trimmed by 4 bases and V by 4 bases; bases with no gene match: 4.

The V call is TRBV19, the J call TRBJ2-3; unclear D gene. The CDR3 has 15 amino acids. In germline, CDR1 is LNHDA, CDR2 SQIVND (reference sequence). V shed 3 bases and J shed 3 bases, with 13 bases lying between them. The CDR3 DNA sequence: TGTGCCAGTAGTATGTCCAGGTCGGTGACAGATACGCAGTATTTT. Translated: CASSMSRSVTDTQYF. The full variable domain, rest sourced from reference TRBV19 and TRBJ2-3, is DGGITQSPKYLFRKEGQNVTLSCEQNLNHDAMYWYRQDPGQGLRLIYYSQIVNDFQKGDIAEGYSVSREKKESFPLTVTSAQKNPTAFYLCASSMSRSVTDTQYFGPGTRLTVL.

This chain connects TRBV25-1 to TRBJ2-1, with TRBD1 matching 9 bases. CDR3 size: 16 residues. Trimming cost V 3 bases and J 4 bases; bases outside gene matches: 7. Germline CDR1 is MGHDK and CDR2 is SYGVNS. The CDR3 loop reads CASSDLGTGTYNEQFF. The CDR3, as DNA: TGTGCCAGCAGTGACCTCGGGACAGGGACTTACAATGAGCAGTTCTTC.

About this clone itself: One junction end does not reproduce the germline sequence, and a read error may be involved. The gene calls are TRBV29-1 and TRBJ1-1; the D gene is possibly TRBD1 (6 bases). The CDR3 sequence is 12 residues long. Germline V gene sequence: CDR1 SQVTM, CDR2 ANQGSEA. CDR3 bases: TGCAGCGTTCGACAGGCAAACACTGGAGCTTTCTTT. Translated, it gives CSVRQANTGAFF.

This sequence joins TRBV20-1 and TRBJ1-5, with unresolved D. This CDR3 is 11 amino acids long. The V end was cut by 4 bases, the J end by 4 bases, with 5 bases between. Germline V gene data show CDR1 as DFQATT and CDR2 as SNEGSKA (reference sequence). In nucleotides, the CDR3 is TGCAGTGCTACCCAGAATCAGCCCCAGCATTTT. As protein: CSATQNQPQHF.

In DNA, the CDR3 is TGTGCCAGCGGCCAGGGGCCGTATCAGCCCCAGCATTTT. As protein: CASGQGPYQPQHF. V and J are TRBV2 and TRBJ1-5; tentatively, D is TRBD1 (6 bases). V lost 8 bases and J lost 5, with 13 bases in between. Per germline, CDR1 SNHLY and CDR2 FYNNEI. The CDR3 totals 13 residues.

The V gene is TRBV27, the J gene TRBJ2-1; the match to TRBD2 covers 8 bases. Germline V gives CDR1 MNHEY, CDR2 SMNVEV (reference sequence). The trim removed 3 bases at V and 7 bases at J, leaving 5 bases unmatched. The CDR3 has 14 residues. The CDR3 protein is CASSFSGAWNEQFF. In DNA, the CDR3 is TGTGCCAGCAGTTTTAGCGGGGCATGGAATGAGCAGTTCTTC.

The V and J genes are TRBV6-6 and TRBJ2-2; 7 nucleotides agree with TRBD2. This CDR3 is built from 15 residues. The V segment lost 4 bases and the J segment 4 bases; nucleotides outside the gene matches: 6. Germline values: CDR1 MNHNY, CDR2 SVGAGI (reference sequence). Here the CDR3 reads CASSSSSGVTGELFF. CDR3 nucleotide sequence: TGTGCCAGCAGTTCGTCTAGCGGAGTCACCGGGGAGCTGTTTTTT.

V is TRBV6-1 and J is TRBJ2-5; D is unclear. The end of the DNA aligns better with TRBJ2-7, so the J call may be wrong. CDR1 and CDR2 (germline): MNHNS, SASEGT. The CDR3 spans 14 residues. Written as DNA, the CDR3 is TGTGCCAGCAGCCCGACAACGCAGGCCTACGAGCAGTACTTC. It is translated as CASSPTTQAYEQYF.

The V gene is TRBV4-2, the J gene TRBJ2-7; D uncertain. The CDR3 consists of 14 residues. Trimming took off 0 bases at V and 2 bases at J, with 8 bases between the two ends. CDR1 LGHNA and CDR2 YNFKEQ come from the germline V gene. The CDR3 DNA reads as TGTGCCAGCAGCCAAGAGGTCAGAACCTACGAGCAGTACTTC. Encoded protein: CASSQEVRTYEQYF.

This chain links TRBV7-9 with TRBJ2-5; D is ambiguous. The DNA end favors TRBJ2-7, so the J call may be wrong. Germline-derived CDR1 and CDR2 are SEHNR and FQNEAQ (reference sequence). This CDR3 has 13 amino acids. CDR3 amino acids: CASSPLSRYEQYF. CDR3 bases: TGTGCCAGCAGCCCCCTTAGCCGCTACGAGCAGTACTTC.

The V call is TRBV27, the J call TRBJ1-2, with D perhaps matching TRBD1 (6 bases). V was trimmed by 2 bases and J by 7 bases, leaving 14 bases between them. CDR3 size: 14 residues. Per the germline V gene, CDR1 is MNHEY and CDR2 is SMNVEV (reference sequence). CDR3 sequence (DNA): TGTGCCAGCAGTTTAACAGGGTGGGTTGCTGGCTACACCTTC. Amino acid sequence: CASSLTGWVAGYTF.

The chain employs TRBV5-5 and TRBJ1-3; unclear D gene. The length of the CDR3 is 15 residues. Trimming removed 4 bases from V and 0 bases from J, with 11 bases in between. Germline CDR1 is SGHKS and CDR2 is YYEKEE (reference sequence). The CDR3: CASSLESLSGNTIYF. The CDR3 nucleotides read TGTGCCAGCAGCCTGGAGAGCCTCTCTGGAAACACCATATATTTT.

This clone occurred a few times. This sequence joins TRBV6-5 and TRBJ1-3; 8 bases align to TRBD1. The junction had 3 bases not matched to a gene; V was cut back by 2 bases and J by 3 bases. This CDR3 contains 15 residues. Germline V CDR1 and CDR2: MNHEY, SVGAGI. The CDR3 nucleotides read TGTGCCAGCAGTTACACCACAGGGGGTGGAAACACCATATATTTT. This encodes CASSYTTGGGNTIYF.

Comment on this clone: This same CDR3 is encoded by further DNA sequences in the sample. The V call is TRBV30, the J call TRBJ1-3, with a possible D match to TRBD1 (5 bases). Trimming took 0 bases from V and 1 from J, leaving 7 bases between them. The germline CDR1 and CDR2 sequences are GTSNPN and SVGIG (reference sequence). The CDR3 is made up of 14 amino acids. For the CDR3, the DNA is TGTGCCTGGAGTGTAGGGGTATCTGGAAACACCATATATTTT. It codes for CAWSVGVSGNTIYF.

This chain links TRBV7-3 with TRBJ1-2; tentative D call: TRBD1 (6 bases). The germline V and J ends were trimmed by 0 bases and 6 bases, with 8 bases remaining between them. CDR3 length equals 13 residues. CDR1 is SGHTA, CDR2 FQGTGA, per germline. Here the CDR3 DNA reads TGTGCCAGCAGCTTAACAGGACAGAATGGCTACACCTTC. It encodes CASSLTGQNGYTF. Full variable domain (rest looked up from reference TRBV7-3 and TRBJ1-2): GAGVSQTPSNKVTEKGKYVELRCDPISGHTALYWYRQSLGQGPEFLIYFQGTGAADDSGLPNDRFFAVRPEGSVSTLKIQRTERGDSAVYLCASSLTGQNGYTFGSGTRLTVV.

The chain carries TRBV27 and TRBJ1-4; 12 nucleotides match TRBD1. The V and J ends lost 1 base and 8 bases, in that order; junction bases with no gene match: 8. CDR1 and CDR2 from the germline V gene are MNHEY and SMNVEV (reference sequence). The CDR3 covers 17 residues. DNA of the CDR3: TGTGCCAGCAGTTTATGGGGACAGGGGGCGAATTTGGAAAAACTGTTTTTT. Encoded protein: CASSLWGQGANLEKLFF.

This sequence joins TRBV6-5 and TRBJ1-4; 9 positions match TRBD1. Germline V lookup: CDR1 MNHEY, CDR2 SVGAGI. V was pared by 4 bases and J by 6 bases, with 0 bases of the junction left unmatched. This CDR3 contains 13 residues. CDR3 nucleotides: TGTGCCAGCAGTTGGGACAGGGATGAAAAACTGTTTTTT. It translates to CASSWDRDEKLFF.

CDR3 sequence: CASSRGDRSNSNQPQHF. The DNA for the CDR3 is TGTGCCAGCAGCCGGGGGGACAGGTCGAATAGCAATCAGCCCCAGCATTTT. The J gene is TRBJ1-5, the V gene TRBV5-8; 8 bases are a match to TRBD1. Losses at the gene ends were 4 bases for V and 0 bases for J; bases not matched to a gene: 9. Germline CDR1 and CDR2: SGHTS and YDEGEE. The CDR3 runs 17 residues.

DNA for the CDR3: TGTGCCAGCAGTTACTCCAGGGGAACCGGGGAGCTGTTTTTT. It is translated as CASSYSRGTGELFF. The J gene is TRBJ2-2, the V gene TRBV6-6; maybe TRBD1 (6 bases). Germline V gene data show CDR1 as MNHNY and CDR2 as SVGAGI (reference sequence). Trimming stripped 0 bases from V and 5 bases from J, with 7 bases between. The CDR3 runs to 14 residues.

The chain is built from TRBV28 and TRBJ1-6, with 12 bases aligning to TRBD1. Trimming cost V 4 bases and J 6 bases; bases outside gene matches: 1. The CDR3 sequence is 15 residues long. Germline V gene data show CDR1 as MDHEN and CDR2 as SYDVKM. Here the CDR3 reads CASSWDRGLNSPLHF. CDR3 in DNA: TGTGCCAGCAGTTGGGACAGGGGGCTTAATTCACCCCTCCACTTT.

The V gene is TRBV20-1, the J gene TRBJ2-7; possible D gene TRBD2, 5 bases. Per the germline V gene, CDR1 is DFQATT and CDR2 is SNEGSKA (reference sequence). The CDR3 contains 11 residues. V was pared by 5 bases and J by 5 bases, with 10 bases between. CDR3 residues: CSASVSDEQYF. CDR3 sequence (DNA): TGCAGTGCTTCCGTTAGCGACGAGCAGTACTTC.

This chain links TRBV28 with TRBJ1-4; 10 bases fit TRBD1. The length of the CDR3 is 14 residues. Losses at the gene ends were 4 bases for V and 8 bases for J; bases not matched to a gene: 4. Germline CDR1 reads MDHEN; CDR2 reads SYDVKM. CDR3 sequence reads: CASSWDRGNEKLFF. The DNA for the CDR3 is TGTGCCAGCAGTTGGGACAGGGGTAACGAAAAACTGTTTTTT.

The V and J genes are TRBV19 and TRBJ2-3, with TRBD2 matching 14 bases. The germline V gene has CDR1 LNHDA and CDR2 SQIVND (reference sequence). The CDR3 has 16 residues. The ends lost 3 bases at V and 1 base at J; junction bases unmatched: 0. The CDR3 region is CASSMGLAGGTDTQYF. The CDR3 nucleotides read TGTGCCAGTAGTATGGGACTAGCGGGAGGCACAGATACGCAGTATTTT.